Each of the 8 T cell receptor beta chains below was sequenced from the same sample in a study of T cells after yellow fever vaccination. Each CDR3 protein gets one entry after TCRdb re-called the 5' RACE reads with MiXCR. This sample has about 550,000 distinct CDR3 sequences, with 15% to 20% found just once. Sequenced here: PBMCs, sampled 15 days after the yellow fever booster vaccination. These receptors came from a man aged 30 to 39 who received the YFV17D yellow fever vaccine.

The chain links TRBV12-3 or TRBV12-4 to TRBJ1-2; D is unresolved. This CDR3 has 11 amino acids. The V gene lost 3 bases and the J gene lost 8 bases, with 7 bases spanning the gap. The CDR3 region is CASSFGVGYTF. The CDR3 DNA sequence: TGTGCCAGCAGTTTTGGGGTCGGCTACACCTTC.

This clonotype was counted a few times. DNA of the CDR3: TGTGCCAGCAGTTCTAACTCCGGCAGGGGGAACTATGGCTACACCTTC. Translated: CASSSNSGRGNYGYTF. The genes are TRBV12-3 or TRBV12-4 and TRBJ1-2, with TRBD1 matching 7 bases. This CDR3 is 16 amino acids long. J was trimmed by 2 bases and V by 4 bases; bases with no gene match: 10.

The chain couples TRBV10-3 to TRBJ2-3; tentatively, D is TRBD2 (5 bases). This CDR3 has 15 amino acids. Trimming took off 8 bases at V and 5 bases at J, with 20 bases between the two ends. The germline gives CDR1 ENHRY, CDR2 SYGVKD. CDR3 sequence: CAIDPRGSGIDTQYF. The CDR3 bases are TGTGCCATCGACCCCCGAGGGAGCGGTATAGATACGCAGTATTTT.

This chain connects TRBV20-1 to TRBJ2-7; 8 bases are a match to TRBD2. J gave up 5 bases and V 3 bases, and 12 bases lay outside the gene matches. The germline gives CDR1 DFQATT, CDR2 SNEGSKA (reference sequence). CDR3 length: 15 residues. For the CDR3, the DNA is TGCAGTGCTAGTCAGAATGCCGGGAGGGTCGACGAGCAGTACTTC. This codes for CSASQNAGRVDEQYF.

This sequence joins TRBV9 and TRBJ2-1; D gene ambiguous. With 3 bases removed from V and 9 bases from J, the gap between germline ends came to 10 bases. Germline CDR1 SGDLS, CDR2 YYNGEE. The CDR3 is 12 amino acids. This chain's CDR3 is CASSAALCEQFF. CDR3 nucleotides: TGTGCCAGCAGCGCCGCCCTGTGTGAGCAGTTCTTC.

The gene calls are TRBV5-1 and TRBJ2-4; perhaps TRBD2 as D (6 bases). This CDR3 region has 14 residues. Trimming removed 0 bases at V and 3 bases at J, with 7 bases between. Looked up from germline, CDR1 is SGHRS and CDR2 is YFSETQ. The CDR3 DNA reads as TGCGCCAGCAGCTTGGAGGAGGGCAAAAACATTCAGTACTTC. This codes for CASSLEEGKNIQYF.

A few counts support this clonotype. The gene calls are TRBV6-5 and TRBJ2-7; D is ambiguous. This CDR3 region has 11 residues. The germline gives CDR1 MNHEY, CDR2 SVGAGI. V lost 0 bases and J 5 bases, leaving 2 bases between the germline ends. CDR3: CASSYSDEQYF. DNA of the CDR3: TGTGCCAGCAGTTACTCTGACGAGCAGTACTTC.

The chain couples TRBV12-3 or TRBV12-4 to TRBJ2-1; 7 nucleotides align to TRBD1. The length of the CDR3 is 14 residues. With 7 bases clipped from V and 0 bases from J, the junction kept 3 bases outside the gene matches. The CDR3 spells CASIAGGSYNEQFF. DNA for the CDR3: TGTGCCAGCATCGCAGGGGGCTCCTACAATGAGCAGTTCTTC.